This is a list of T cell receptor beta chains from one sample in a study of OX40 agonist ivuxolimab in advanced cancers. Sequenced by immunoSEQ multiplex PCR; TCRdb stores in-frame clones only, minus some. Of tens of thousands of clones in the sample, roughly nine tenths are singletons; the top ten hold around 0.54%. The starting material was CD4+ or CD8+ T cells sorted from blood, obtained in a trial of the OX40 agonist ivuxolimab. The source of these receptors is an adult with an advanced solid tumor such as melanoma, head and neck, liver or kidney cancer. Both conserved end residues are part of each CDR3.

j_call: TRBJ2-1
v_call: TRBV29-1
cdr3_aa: CSVEAGSYNEQFF

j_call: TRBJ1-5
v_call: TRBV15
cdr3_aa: CATSRADTVISNQPQHF

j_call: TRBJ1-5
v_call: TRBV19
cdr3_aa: CASSPLGQGLKQPQHF

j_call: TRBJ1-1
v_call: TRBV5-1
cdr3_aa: CASSLRLGQPNTEAFF

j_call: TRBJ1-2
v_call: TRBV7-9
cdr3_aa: CASSSTAGRSLYGYTF

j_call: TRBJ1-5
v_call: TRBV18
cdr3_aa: CASSIVGDGSNQPQHF

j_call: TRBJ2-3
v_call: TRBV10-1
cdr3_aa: CASSESVGTDTQYF

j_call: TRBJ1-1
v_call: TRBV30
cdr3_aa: CAFNRGGTEAFF

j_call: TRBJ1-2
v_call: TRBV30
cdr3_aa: CAWSWAGQAIGGGYTF

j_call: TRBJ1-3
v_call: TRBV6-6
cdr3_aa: CASSPYNPAGNTIYF

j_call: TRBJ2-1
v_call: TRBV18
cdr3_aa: CASSPTGYDEQFF

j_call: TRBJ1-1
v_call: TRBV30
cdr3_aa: CAWSIGQGAGKPFF

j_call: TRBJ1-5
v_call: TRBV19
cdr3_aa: CASSIRDGNQPQHF

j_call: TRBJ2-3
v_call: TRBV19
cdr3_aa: CASSLRASGGAIDTQYF

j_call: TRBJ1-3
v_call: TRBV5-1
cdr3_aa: CASSLGTGSHGNTIYF

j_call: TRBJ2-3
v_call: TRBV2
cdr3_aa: CASRPRDKIRGTDTQYF

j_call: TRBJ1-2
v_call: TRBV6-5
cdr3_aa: CASSYLNQQVNYGYTF

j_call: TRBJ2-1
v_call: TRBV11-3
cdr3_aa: CASSWDGSYNEQFF

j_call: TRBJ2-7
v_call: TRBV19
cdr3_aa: CATKRGAESYEQYF

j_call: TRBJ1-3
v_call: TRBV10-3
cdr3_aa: CAISPFHPAGGNTIYF

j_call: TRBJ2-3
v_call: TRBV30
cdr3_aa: CAWRDRGPDTQYF

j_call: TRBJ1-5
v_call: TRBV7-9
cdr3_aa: CASSDRTGEPQHF

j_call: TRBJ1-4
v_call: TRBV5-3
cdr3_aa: CARSLNTAISLFF

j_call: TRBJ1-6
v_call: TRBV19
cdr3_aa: CASSIGQGRNSPLHF

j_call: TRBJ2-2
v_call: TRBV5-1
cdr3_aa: CASSPGNGELFF

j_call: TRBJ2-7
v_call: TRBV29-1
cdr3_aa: CSVEVSYEQYF

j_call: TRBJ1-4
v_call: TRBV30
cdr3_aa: CAWSVAEKLFF

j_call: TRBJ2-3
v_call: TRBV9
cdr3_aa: CASSPLAGAGDTQYF

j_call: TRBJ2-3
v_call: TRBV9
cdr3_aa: CASSVGRHPLSNTDTQYF

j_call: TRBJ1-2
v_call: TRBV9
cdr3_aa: CASSATGGSGYTF

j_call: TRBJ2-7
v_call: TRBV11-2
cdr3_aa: CASSSPGAGENEQYF

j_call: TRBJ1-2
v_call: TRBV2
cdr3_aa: CASSERPVETF

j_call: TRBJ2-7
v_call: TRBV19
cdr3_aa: CASSIGYEQYF

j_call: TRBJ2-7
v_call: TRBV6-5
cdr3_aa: CASSEGYEQYF

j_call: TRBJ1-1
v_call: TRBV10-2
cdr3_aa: CASSPVRGIANTEAFF

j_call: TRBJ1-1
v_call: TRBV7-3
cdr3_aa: CASSLVRVAENTEAFF

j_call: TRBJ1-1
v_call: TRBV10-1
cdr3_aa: CASRALRDTEAFF

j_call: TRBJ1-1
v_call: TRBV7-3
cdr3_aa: CASSLYENTEAFF

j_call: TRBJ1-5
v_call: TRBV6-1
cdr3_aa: CASRAGWGHQPQHF

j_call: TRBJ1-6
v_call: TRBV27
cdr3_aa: CASSPTFTGGSSYNSPLHF